This TCR beta chain was profiled in a study of cytomegalovirus exposure and HLA in healthy donors. Turning to this clone: The antigen remains unidentified.

With 60 Vbeta and 13 Jbeta primers, the PCR was carried out. TCRdb's copy holds only in-frame clones and misses some; the assay was immunoSEQ multiplex PCR. The sample lists about 200,000 clones, roughly four fifths seen once, with about 1.8% in the top ten. Germline CDR1 reads SGHTA; CDR2 reads FQGNSA. CDR3 size: 13 residues. The V end was cut by 5 bases, the J end by 5 bases, with 10 bases between. Notes on the study in general: Researchers reported in a later analysis that a missense DCLRE1C variant was tied to TCR beta V- and J-gene trimming.

The sample was PBMCs. The sequence derives from a man between 18 and 29 years old in good health and CMV-seronegative. The genes are TRBV7-2 and TRBJ1-5; unclear D gene. Here the CDR3 reads CASSPGLYQPQHF. Here the CDR3 DNA reads TGTGCCAGCAGCCCTGGACTTTATCAGCCCCAGCATTTT.